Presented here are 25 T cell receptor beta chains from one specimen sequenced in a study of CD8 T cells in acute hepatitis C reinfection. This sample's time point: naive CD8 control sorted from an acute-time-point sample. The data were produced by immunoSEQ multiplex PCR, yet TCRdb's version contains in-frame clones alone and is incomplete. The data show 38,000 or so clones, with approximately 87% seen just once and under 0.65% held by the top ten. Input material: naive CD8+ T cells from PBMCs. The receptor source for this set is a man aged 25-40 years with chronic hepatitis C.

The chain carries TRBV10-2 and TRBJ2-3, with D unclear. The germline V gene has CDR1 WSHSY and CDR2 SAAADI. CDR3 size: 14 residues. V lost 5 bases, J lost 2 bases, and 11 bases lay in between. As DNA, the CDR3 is TGCGCCAGCAGTCAGGAATTGCTCACAGATACGCAGTATTTT. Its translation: CASSQELLTDTQYF.

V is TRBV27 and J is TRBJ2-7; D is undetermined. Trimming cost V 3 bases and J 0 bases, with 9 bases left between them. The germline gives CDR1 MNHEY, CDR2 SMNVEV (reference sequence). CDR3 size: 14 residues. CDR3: CASSFDTYSYEQYF. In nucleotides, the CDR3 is TGTGCCAGCAGTTTCGACACCTACTCCTACGAGCAGTACTTC.

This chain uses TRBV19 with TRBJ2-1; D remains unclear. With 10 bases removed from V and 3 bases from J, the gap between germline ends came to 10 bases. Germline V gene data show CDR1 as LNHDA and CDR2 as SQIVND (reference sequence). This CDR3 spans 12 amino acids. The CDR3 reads CATNDGYNEQFF. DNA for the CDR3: TGTGCCACCAACGACGGCTACAATGAGCAGTTCTTC.

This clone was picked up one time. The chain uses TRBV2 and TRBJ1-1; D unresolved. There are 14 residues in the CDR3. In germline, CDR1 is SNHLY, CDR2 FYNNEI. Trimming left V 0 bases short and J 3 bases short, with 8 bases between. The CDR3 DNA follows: TGTGCCAGCAGTGAAGCGGGGAGCGACACTGAAGCTTTCTTT. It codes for CASSEAGSDTEAFF.

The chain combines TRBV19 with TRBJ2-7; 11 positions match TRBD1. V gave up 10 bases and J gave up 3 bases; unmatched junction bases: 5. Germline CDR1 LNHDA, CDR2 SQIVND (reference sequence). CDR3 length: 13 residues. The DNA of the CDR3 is TGTGCCACCTCCGGGACAGGGGGCTACGAGCAGTACTTC. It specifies CATSGTGGYEQYF.

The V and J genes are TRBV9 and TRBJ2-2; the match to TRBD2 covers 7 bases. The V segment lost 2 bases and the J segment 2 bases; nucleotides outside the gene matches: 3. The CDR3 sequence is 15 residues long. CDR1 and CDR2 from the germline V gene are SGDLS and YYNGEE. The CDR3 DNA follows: TGTGCCAGCAGCGTGGGGACTATTAACACCGGGGAGCTGTTTTTT. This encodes CASSVGTINTGELFF. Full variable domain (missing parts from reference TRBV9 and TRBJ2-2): DSGVTQTPKHLITATGQRVTLRCSPRSGDLSVYWYQQSLDQGLQFLIQYYNGEERAKGNILERFSAQQFPDLHSELNLSSLELGDSALYFCASSVGTINTGELFFGEGSRLTVL.

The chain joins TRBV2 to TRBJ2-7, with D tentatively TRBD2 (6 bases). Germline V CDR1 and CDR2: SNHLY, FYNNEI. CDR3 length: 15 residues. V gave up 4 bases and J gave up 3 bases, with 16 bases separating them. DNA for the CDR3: TGTGCCAGCAGTGCCGGAGGGAGCGGAATCTACGAGCAGTACTTC. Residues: CASSAGGSGIYEQYF.

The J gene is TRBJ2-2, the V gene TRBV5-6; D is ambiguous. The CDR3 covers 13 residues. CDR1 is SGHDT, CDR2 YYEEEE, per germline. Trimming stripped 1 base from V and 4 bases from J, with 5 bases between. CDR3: CASSLSGTGELFF. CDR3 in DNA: TGTGCCAGCAGCTTGTCGGGCACCGGGGAGCTGTTTTTT.

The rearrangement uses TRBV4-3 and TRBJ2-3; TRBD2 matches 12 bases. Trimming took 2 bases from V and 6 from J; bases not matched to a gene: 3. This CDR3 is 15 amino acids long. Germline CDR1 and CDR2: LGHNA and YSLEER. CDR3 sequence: CASSQLAGGLDTQYF. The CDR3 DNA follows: TGCGCCAGCAGCCAACTAGCGGGGGGGCTTGATACGCAGTATTTT.

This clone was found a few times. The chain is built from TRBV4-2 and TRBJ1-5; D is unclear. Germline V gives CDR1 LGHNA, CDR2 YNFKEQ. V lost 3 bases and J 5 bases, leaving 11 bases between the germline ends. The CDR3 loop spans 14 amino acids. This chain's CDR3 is CASSHLGEDQPQHF. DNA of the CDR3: TGTGCCAGCAGCCACCTTGGGGAGGATCAGCCCCAGCATTTT.

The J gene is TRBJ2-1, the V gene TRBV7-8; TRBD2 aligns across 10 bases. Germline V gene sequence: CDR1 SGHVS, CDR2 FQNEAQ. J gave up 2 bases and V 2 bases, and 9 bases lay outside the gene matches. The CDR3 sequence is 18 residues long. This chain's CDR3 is CASSLQGPSGGTYNEQFF. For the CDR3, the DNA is TGTGCCAGCAGCTTACAAGGGCCTAGCGGGGGTACCTACAATGAGCAGTTCTTC.

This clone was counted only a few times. The CDR3 nucleotides read TGTGCCAGCAGCTTAATCGGACAGGCGCTCCGGGAAGGCTACACCTTC. The encoded protein is CASSLIGQALREGYTF. The rearrangement links TRBV7-9 to TRBJ1-2, with 7 bases matching TRBD1. Germline loops: CDR1 SEHNR, CDR2 FQNEAQ (reference sequence). This CDR3 contains 16 residues. The trim removed 2 bases at V and 8 bases at J, leaving 14 bases unmatched.

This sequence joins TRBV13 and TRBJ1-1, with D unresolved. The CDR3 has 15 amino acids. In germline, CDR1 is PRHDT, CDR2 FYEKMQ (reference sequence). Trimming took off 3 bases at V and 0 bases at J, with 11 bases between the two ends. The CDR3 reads CASSFADGMNTEAFF. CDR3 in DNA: TGTGCCAGCAGCTTCGCAGACGGTATGAACACTGAAGCTTTCTTT.

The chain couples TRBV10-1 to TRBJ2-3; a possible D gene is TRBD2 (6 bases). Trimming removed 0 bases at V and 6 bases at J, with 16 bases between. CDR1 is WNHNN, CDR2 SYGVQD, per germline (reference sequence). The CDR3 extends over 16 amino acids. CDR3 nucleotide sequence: TGCGCCAGCAGTGAGTCGGCGGGAATGCGACTGGATACGCAGTATTTT. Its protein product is CASSESAGMRLDTQYF.

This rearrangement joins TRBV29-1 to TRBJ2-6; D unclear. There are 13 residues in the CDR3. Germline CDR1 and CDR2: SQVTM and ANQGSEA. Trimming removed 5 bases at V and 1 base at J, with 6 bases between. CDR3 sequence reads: CSVWSSGANVLTF. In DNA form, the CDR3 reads TGCAGCGTTTGGAGTTCTGGGGCCAACGTCCTGACTTTC.

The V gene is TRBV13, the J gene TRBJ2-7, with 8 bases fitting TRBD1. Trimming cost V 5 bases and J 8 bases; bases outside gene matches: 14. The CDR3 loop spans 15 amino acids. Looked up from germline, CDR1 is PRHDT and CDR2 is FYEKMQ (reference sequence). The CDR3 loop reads CASSARRGPTSKQYF. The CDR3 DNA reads TGTGCCAGCAGCGCCCGCAGGGGGCCCACCTCAAAGCAGTACTTC.

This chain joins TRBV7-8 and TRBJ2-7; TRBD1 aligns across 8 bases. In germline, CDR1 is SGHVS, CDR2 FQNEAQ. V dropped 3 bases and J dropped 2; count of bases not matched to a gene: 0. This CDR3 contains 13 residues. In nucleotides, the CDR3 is TGTGCCAGCAGCTTGGACAGGGCCTACGAGCAGTACTTC. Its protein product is CASSLDRAYEQYF.

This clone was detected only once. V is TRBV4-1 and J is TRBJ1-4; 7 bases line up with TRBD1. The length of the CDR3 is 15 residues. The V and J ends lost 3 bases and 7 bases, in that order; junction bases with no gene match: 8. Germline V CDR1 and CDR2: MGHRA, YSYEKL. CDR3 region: CASSHLGGKGEKLFF. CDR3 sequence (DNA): TGCGCCAGCAGCCACCTAGGGGGCAAGGGTGAAAAACTGTTTTTT.

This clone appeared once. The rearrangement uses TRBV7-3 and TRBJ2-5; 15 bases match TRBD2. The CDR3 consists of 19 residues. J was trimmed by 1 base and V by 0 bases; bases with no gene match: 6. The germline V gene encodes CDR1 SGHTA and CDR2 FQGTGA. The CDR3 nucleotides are TGTGCCAGCAGCTTAACCCCCGGGACTAGCGGGAGGATCCAAGAGACCCAGTACTTC. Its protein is CASSLTPGTSGRIQETQYF.

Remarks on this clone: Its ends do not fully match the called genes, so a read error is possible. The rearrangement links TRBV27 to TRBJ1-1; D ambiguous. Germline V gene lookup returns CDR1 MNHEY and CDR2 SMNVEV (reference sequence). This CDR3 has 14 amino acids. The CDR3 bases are TGTGCCAGCAGTTTAAAGGAGTGGAACGCTGAAGCTTTCTTT. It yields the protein CASSLKEWNAEAFF.

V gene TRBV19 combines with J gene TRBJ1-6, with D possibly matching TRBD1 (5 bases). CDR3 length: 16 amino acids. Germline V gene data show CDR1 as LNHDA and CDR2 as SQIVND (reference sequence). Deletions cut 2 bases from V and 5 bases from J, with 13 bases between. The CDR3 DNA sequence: TGTGCCAGTAGTATACCGGGACGGGTCGATAATTCACCCCTCCACTTT. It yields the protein CASSIPGRVDNSPLHF.

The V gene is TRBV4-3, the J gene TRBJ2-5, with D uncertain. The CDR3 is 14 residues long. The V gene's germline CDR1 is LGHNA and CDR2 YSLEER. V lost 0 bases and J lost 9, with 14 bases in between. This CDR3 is CASSQDPLAMAQYF. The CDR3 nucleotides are TGCGCCAGCAGCCAAGACCCCCTGGCGATGGCCCAGTACTTC.

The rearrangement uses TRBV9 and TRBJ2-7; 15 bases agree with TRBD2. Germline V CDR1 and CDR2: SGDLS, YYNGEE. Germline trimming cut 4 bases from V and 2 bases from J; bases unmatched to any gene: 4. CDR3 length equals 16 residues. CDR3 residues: CASSLGLAGGTYEQYF. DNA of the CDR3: TGTGCCAGCAGCCTGGGACTAGCGGGAGGTACCTACGAGCAGTACTTC.

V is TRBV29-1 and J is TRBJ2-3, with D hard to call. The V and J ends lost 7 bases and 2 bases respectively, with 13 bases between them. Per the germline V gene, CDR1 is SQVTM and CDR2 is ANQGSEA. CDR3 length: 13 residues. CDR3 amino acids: CSAGNQFTDTQYF. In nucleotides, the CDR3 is TGCAGCGCAGGAAATCAGTTCACAGATACGCAGTATTTT.

CDR3 sequence reads: CASSEEVLAGYSNQPQHF. The CDR3 nucleotides read TGTGCCAGCAGTGAAGAGGTCTTGGCGGGTTATAGCAATCAGCCCCAGCATTTT. This chain links TRBV6-1 with TRBJ1-5, with D uncertain. The CDR3 is 18 amino acids. The ends were cut back, 1 base at V and 0 bases at J, with 16 bases in the middle. Germline-derived CDR1 and CDR2 are MNHNS and SASEGT.